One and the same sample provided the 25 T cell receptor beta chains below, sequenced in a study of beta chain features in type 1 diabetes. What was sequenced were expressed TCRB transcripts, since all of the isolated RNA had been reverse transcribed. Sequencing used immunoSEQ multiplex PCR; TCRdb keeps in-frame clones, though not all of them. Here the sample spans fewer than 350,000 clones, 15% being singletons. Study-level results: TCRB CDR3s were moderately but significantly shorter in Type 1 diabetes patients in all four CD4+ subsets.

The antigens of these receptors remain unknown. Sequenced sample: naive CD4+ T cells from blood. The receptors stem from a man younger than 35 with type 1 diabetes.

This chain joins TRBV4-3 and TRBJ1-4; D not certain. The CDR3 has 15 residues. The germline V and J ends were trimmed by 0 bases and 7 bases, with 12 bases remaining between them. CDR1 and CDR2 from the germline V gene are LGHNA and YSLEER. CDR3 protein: CASSQDWRKGEKLFF. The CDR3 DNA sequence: TGCGCCAGCAGCCAAGATTGGAGGAAGGGTGAAAAACTGTTTTTT.

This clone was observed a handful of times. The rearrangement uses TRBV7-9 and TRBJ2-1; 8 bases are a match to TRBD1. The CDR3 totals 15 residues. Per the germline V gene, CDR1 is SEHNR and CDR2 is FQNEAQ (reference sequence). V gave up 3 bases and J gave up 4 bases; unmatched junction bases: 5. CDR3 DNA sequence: TGTGCCAGCAGCTTCGACAGGGGACCATACAATGAGCAGTTCTTC. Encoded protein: CASSFDRGPYNEQFF. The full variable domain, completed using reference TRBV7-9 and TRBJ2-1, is DTGVSQNPRHKITKRGQNVTFRCDPISEHNRLYWYRQTLGQGPEFLTYFQNEAQLEKSRLLSDRFSAERPKGSFSTLEIQRTEQGDSAMYLCASSFDRGPYNEQFFGPGTRLTVL.

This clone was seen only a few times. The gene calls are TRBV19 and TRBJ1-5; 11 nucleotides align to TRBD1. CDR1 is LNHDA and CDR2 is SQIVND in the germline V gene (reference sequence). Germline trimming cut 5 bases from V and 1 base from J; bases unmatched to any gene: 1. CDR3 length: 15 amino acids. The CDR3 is CASSGDRGSNQPQHF. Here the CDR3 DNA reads TGTGCCAGTAGTGGGGACAGGGGGAGCAATCAGCCCCAGCATTTT.

CDR3 DNA: TGTGCCAGCAGCACCCTAACTAGTGGAGAGACCCAGTACTTC. Its protein product is CASSTLTSGETQYF. The chain uses TRBV14 and TRBJ2-5; tentatively, D is TRBD2 (5 bases). Trimming shortened V by 5 bases and J by 4 bases, and 14 bases separated the two germline ends. CDR1 and CDR2 (germline): SGHDN, FVKESK. This CDR3 has 14 residues.

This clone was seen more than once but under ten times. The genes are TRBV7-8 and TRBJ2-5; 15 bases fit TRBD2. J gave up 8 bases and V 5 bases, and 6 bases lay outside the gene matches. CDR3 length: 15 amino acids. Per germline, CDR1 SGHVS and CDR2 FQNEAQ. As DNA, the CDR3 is TGTGCCAGCAGCCCTCGGACTAGCGGGGGGGCTACCCAGTACTTC. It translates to CASSPRTSGGATQYF.

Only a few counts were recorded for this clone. The CDR3 DNA reads as TGTGCCAGCAGCCCTCCGGTAAACACTGAAGCTTTCTTT. Its protein is CASSPPVNTEAFF. J is TRBJ1-1 and V is TRBV28, with D unclear. V was clipped by 6 bases and J by 2 bases, with 10 bases between them. The CDR3 is 13 residues long. The germline V gene encodes CDR1 MDHEN and CDR2 SYDVKM.

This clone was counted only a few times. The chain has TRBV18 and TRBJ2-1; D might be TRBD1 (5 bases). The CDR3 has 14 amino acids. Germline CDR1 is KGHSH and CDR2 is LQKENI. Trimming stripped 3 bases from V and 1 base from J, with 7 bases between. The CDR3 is CASSPGLSYNEQFF. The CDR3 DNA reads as TGTGCCAGCTCACCGGGGCTTTCCTACAATGAGCAGTTCTTC.

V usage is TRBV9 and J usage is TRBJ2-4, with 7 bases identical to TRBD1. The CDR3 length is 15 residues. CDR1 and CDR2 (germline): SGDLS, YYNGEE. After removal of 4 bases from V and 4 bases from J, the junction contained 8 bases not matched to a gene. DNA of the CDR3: TGTGCCAGCAGCCCCCTAGGGACAGCAAAAAACATTCAGTACTTC. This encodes CASSPLGTAKNIQYF.

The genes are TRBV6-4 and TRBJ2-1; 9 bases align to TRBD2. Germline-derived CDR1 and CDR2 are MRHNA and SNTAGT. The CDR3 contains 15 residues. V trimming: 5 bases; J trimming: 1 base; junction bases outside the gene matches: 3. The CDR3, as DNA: TGTGCCAGCAGTCCGCGGGAGGGTTCCTACAATGAGCAGTTCTTC. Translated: CASSPREGSYNEQFF.

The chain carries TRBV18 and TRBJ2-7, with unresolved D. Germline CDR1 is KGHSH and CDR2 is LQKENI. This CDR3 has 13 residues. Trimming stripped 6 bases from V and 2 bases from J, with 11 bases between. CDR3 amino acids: CASSQTTTYEQYF. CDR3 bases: TGTGCCAGCTCCCAAACCACTACCTACGAGCAGTACTTC.

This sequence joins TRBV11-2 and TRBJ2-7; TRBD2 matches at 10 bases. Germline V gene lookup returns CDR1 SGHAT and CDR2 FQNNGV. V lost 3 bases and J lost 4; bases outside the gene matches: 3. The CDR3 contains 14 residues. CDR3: CASSFASGGYEQYF. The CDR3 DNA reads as TGTGCCAGCAGCTTTGCTAGCGGGGGTTACGAGCAGTACTTC.

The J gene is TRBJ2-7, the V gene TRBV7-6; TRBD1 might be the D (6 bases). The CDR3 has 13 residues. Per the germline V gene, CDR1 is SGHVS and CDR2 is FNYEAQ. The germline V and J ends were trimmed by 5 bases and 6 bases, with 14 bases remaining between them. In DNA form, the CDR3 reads TGTGCCAGCAGCGCACAGGGCCCTGTCGAGCAGTACTTC. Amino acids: CASSAQGPVEQYF.

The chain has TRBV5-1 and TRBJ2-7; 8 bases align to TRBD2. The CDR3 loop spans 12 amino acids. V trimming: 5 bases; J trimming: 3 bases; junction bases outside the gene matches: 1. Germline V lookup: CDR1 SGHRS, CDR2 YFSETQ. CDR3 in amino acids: CASSSGIYEQYF. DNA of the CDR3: TGCGCCAGCAGTAGCGGGATCTACGAGCAGTACTTC.

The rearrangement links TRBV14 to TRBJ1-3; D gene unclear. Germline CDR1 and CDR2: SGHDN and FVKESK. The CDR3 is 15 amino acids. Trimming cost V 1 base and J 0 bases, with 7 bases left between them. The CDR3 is CASSQVGVSGNTIYF. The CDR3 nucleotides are TGTGCCAGCAGCCAAGTAGGAGTCTCTGGAAACACCATATATTTT.

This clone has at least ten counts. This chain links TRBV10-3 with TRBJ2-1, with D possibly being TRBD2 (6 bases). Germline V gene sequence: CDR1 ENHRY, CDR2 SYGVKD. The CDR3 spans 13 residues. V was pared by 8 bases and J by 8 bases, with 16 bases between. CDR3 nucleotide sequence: TGTGCCATCCGACGACGGGAGACCGATGAGCAGTTCTTC. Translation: CAIRRRETDEQFF.

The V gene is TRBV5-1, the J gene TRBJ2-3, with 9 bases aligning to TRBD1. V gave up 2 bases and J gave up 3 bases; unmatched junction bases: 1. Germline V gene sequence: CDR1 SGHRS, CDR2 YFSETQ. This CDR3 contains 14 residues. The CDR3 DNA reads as TGCGCCAGCAGCTTCGGACAGGGGACAGATACGCAGTATTTT. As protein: CASSFGQGTDTQYF. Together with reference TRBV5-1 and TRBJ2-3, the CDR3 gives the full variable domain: KAGVTQTPRYLIKTRGQQVTLSCSPISGHRSVSWYQQTPGQGLQFLFEYFSETQRNKGNFPGRFSGRQFSNSRSEMNVSTLELGDSALYLCASSFGQGTDTQYFGPGTRLTVL.

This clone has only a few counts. In DNA form, the CDR3 reads TGTGCCAGCAGCTCGAGCTCGACCAAAAACATTCAGTACTTC. Translation: CASSSSSTKNIQYF. This rearrangement joins TRBV11-2 to TRBJ2-4, with D uncertain. The CDR3 totals 14 residues. Germline lookup yields CDR1 SGHAT and CDR2 FQNNGV. The V and J ends lost 4 bases and 2 bases respectively, with 9 bases between them.

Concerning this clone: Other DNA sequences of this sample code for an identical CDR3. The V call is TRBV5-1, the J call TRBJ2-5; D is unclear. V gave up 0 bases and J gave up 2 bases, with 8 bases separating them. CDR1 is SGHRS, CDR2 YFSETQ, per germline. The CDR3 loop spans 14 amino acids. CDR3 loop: CASSLGGLQETQYF. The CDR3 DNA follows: TGCGCCAGCAGCTTGGGCGGCCTACAAGAGACCCAGTACTTC.

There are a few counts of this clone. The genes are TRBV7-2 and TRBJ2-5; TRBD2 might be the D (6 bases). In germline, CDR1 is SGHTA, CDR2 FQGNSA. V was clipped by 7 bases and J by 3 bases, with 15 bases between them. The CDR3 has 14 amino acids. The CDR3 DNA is TGTGCCAGCAAGGAGCAGGGAGGAAAAGAGACCCAGTACTTC. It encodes CASKEQGGKETQYF.

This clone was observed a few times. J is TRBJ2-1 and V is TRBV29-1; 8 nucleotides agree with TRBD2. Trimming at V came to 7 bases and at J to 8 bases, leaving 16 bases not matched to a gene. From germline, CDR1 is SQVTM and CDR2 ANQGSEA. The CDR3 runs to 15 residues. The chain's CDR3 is CSAPKRGGRWDEQFF. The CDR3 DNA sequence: TGCAGCGCCCCGAAACGGGGGGGGCGGTGGGATGAGCAGTTCTTC.

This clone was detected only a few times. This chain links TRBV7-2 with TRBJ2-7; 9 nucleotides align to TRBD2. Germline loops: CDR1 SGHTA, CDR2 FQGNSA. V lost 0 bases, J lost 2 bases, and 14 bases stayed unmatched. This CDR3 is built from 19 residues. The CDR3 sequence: CASSLASVLVLAGTYEQYF. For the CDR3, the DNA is TGTGCCAGCAGCTTAGCGTCCGTCTTGGTCCTAGCGGGGACCTACGAGCAGTACTTC. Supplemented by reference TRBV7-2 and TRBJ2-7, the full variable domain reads GAGVSQSPSNKVTEKGKDVELRCDPISGHTALYWYRQSLGQGLEFLIYFQGNSAPDKSGLPSDRFSAERTGGSVSTLTIQRTQQEDSAVYLCASSLASVLVLAGTYEQYFGPGTRLTVT.

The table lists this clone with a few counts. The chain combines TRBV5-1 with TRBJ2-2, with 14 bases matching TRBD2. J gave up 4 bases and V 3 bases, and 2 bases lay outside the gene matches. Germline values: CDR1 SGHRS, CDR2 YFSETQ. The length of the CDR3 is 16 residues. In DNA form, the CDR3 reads TGCGCCAGCAGCTCAGGACTAGCGGGGGGCACCGGGGAGCTGTTTTTT. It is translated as CASSSGLAGGTGELFF. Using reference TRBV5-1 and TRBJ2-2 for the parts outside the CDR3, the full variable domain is KAGVTQTPRYLIKTRGQQVTLSCSPISGHRSVSWYQQTPGQGLQFLFEYFSETQRNKGNFPGRFSGRQFSNSRSEMNVSTLELGDSALYLCASSSGLAGGTGELFFGEGSRLTVL.

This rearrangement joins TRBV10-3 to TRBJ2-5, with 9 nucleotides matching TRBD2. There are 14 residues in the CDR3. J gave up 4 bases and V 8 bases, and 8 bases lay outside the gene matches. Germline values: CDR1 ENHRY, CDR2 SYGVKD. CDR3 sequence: CAIAGTAGGETQYF. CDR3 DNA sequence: TGTGCCATCGCCGGGACAGCGGGGGGAGAGACCCAGTACTTC.

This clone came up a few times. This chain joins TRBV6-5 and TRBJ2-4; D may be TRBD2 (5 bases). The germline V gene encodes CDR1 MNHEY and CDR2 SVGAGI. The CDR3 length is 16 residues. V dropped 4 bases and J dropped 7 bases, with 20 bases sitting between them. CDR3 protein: CASSFTSEEVLNIQYF. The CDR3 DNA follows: TGTGCCAGCAGTTTCACCTCGGAGGAGGTACTCAACATTCAGTACTTC.

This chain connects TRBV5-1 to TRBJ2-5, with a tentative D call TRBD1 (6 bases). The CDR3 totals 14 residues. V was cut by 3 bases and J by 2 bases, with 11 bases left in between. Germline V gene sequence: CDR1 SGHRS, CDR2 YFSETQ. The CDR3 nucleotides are TGCGCCAGCAGCTCGGTGACAGGACAAGAGACCCAGTACTTC. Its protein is CASSSVTGQETQYF. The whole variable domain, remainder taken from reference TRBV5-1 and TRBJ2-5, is KAGVTQTPRYLIKTRGQQVTLSCSPISGHRSVSWYQQTPGQGLQFLFEYFSETQRNKGNFPGRFSGRQFSNSRSEMNVSTLELGDSALYLCASSSVTGQETQYFGPGTRLLVL.